What follows describes a single TCR beta chain. Its antigen remains undetermined. Within one base of it there is no much larger clone, and no base qualities were kept. Counted from cysteine to phenylalanine, this CDR3 has 15 amino acids. Just CDR3 DNA is preserved here, 45 bases in frame from base 1. The germline V gene encodes CDR1 MDHEN and CDR2 SYDVKM. V is pared back by 1 base and J by 3 bases, with 10 bases lying between the germline termini. These data belong to a study of PD-L1 blockade in urothelial cancer (dated by TCRdb to about 2017). Broadly, across the study: Every patient began therapy in about 2014 and was given atezolizumab 1,200 mg intravenously every 3 weeks. Blood samples were analyzed 3 weeks after the start of treatment (second dose) and 6 weeks after the start of treatment. Pretreatment tumor samples, along with matched peripheral blood collected serially before and after atezolizumab treatment, underwent TCR sequencing. Durable clinical benefit was achieved by nine patients but not by the remaining 20. Pretreatment blood TCR-seq was available for around 29 patients, at least one posttreatment blood collection was obtained for approximately 25 patients, and tumor TCR-seq was available for approximately 25 patients. Whole exome sequencing and RNA sequencing of pretreatment tumors were performed alongside TCR sequencing in the same patients. Progression-free survival longer than 6 months counted as durable clinical benefit, and TCR features were additionally tested against both progression-free and overall survival. An ECOG performance status of 0 or 1 was recorded for the patients, and 0 to 3 prior chemotherapy regimens had been received by the patients. Somatic, immune and clinical correlates of response to PD-L1 blockade with atezolizumab in urothelial cancer were the focus of an exploratory multi-omic analysis. A median of about 140,000 T cells and 80,000 to 95,000 unique TCRs was obtained from blood samples, and a median clonality of roughly 0.08 was observed. About 90% of the roughly 30 patients were males with bladder-origin urothelial cancer, and about 60% of the roughly 29 reported a prior smoking history. The investigation overall reported the following: Greater expansion of tumor-associated TCR clones in peripheral blood 3 weeks after the start of treatment was observed in patients with durable benefit (n of about 24, p = 0.022). Small sample size (n ≈ 27) and many exploratory analyses mean the results are intended to be hypothesis-generating. Improved progression-free and overall survival was found to be associated with pretreatment peripheral blood TCR clonality below the median.

Synthetic TCR analog templates were spiked into each PCR so that absolute template abundance could be estimated from read counts. The immunoSEQ assay used bias-controlled V and J gene primers to amplify TCRbeta CDR3 regions from genomic DNA. Sequencing of rearranged TCRbeta segments was done at approximately 20X coverage. Under the source paper's analysis protocol: Clustering was used to correct sequencing errors, and CDR3s were annotated against IMGT so that V, D and J genes could be assigned. Downstream analyses used only productive TCRbeta rearrangements, leaving out any out-of-frame or stop-codon sequences. To compute clonality, Shannon entropy was normalized by the log of the number of unique productive sequences and then subtracted from one. Fisher's exact test with Benjamini-Hochberg correction, at a threshold of adjusted p below 0.01, was used to find clones that differed between time points or between blood and tumor. The table comes from immuneACCESS by way of TCRdb, which keeps in-frame sequences with V and J called. Part of the clones is missing from these tables; in studies checked, under half for an unresolved V gene and the rest for unknown reasons. The DNA was the basis for D and trimming; V, J and clone size are from that table. The sample table shows 65,000 to 80,000 clones, and roughly 84% are seen once. In total, the top ten clones hold approximately 5% of the sample.

A total of 29 patients with locally advanced or metastatic urothelial carcinoma, treated at Memorial Sloan Kettering on a trial protocol, made up the cohort. Peripheral blood mononuclear cells were collected pretreatment and during treatment, with between 1 and 8 total time points per patient. The Qiagen DNeasy Blood extraction kit was used to purify genomic DNA from total PBMCs and tumor samples. PBMCs were collected pretreatment and during treatment, and were isolated and stored as previously described. The chain is made from TRBV28 and TRBJ2-1; TRBD2 might be the D gene, on 6 matching bases. Sequencing used PBMCs, obtained around atezolizumab (anti-PD-L1) treatment. This clonotype was sampled from a man between 65 and 85 years old with urothelial cancer. CDR3 reads: CASSLSGGFYNEQFF. The sequenced DNA: TGTGCCAGCAGTTTATCCGGGGGATTCTACAATGAGCAGTTCTTC.